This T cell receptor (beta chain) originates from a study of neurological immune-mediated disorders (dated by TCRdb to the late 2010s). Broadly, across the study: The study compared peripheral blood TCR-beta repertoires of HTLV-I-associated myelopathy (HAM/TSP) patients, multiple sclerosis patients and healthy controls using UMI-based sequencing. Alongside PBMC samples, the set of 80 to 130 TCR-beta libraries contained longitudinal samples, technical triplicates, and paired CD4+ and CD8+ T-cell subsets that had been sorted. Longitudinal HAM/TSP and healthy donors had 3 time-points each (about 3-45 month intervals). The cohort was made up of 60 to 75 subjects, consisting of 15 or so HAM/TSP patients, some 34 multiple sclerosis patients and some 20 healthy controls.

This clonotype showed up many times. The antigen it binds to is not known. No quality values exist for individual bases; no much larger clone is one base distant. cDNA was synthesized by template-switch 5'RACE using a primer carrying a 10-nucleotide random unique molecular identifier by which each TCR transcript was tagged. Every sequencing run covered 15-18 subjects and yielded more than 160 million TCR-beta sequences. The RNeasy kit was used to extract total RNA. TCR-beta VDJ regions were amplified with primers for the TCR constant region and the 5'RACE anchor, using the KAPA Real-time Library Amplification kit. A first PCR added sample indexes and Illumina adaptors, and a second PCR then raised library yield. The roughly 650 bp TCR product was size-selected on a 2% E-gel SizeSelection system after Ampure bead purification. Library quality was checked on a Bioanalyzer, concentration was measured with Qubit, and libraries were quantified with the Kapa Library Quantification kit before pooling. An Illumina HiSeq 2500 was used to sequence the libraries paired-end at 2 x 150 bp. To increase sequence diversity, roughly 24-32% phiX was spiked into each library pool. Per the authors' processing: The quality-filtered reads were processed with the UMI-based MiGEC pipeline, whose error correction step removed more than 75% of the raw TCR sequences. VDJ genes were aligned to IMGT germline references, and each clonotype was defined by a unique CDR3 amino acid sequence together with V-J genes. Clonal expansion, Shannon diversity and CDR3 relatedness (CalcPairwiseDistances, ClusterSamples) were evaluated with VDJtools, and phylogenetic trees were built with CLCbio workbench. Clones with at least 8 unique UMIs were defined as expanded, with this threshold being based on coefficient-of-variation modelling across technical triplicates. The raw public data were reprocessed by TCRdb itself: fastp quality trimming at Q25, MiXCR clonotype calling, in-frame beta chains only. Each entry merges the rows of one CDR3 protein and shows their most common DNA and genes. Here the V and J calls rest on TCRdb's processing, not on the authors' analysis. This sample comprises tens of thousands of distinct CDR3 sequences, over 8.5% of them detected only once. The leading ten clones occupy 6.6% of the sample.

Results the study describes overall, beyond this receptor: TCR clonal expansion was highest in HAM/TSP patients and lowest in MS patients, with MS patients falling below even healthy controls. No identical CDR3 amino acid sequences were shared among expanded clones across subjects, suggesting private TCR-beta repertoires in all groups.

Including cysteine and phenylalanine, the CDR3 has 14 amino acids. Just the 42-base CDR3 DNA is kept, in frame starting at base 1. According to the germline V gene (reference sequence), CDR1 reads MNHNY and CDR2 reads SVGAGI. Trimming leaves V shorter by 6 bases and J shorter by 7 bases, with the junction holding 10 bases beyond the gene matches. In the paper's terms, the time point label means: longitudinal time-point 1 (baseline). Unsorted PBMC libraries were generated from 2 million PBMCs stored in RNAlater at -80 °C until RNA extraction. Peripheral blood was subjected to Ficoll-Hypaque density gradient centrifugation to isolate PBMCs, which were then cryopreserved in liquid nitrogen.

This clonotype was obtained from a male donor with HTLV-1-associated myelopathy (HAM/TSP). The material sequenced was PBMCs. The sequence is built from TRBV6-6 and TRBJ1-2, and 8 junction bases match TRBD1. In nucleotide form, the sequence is TGTGCCAGCAGCCCACCGGGACAGGTCGGTGGCTACACCTTC. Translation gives CASSPPGQVGGYTF.